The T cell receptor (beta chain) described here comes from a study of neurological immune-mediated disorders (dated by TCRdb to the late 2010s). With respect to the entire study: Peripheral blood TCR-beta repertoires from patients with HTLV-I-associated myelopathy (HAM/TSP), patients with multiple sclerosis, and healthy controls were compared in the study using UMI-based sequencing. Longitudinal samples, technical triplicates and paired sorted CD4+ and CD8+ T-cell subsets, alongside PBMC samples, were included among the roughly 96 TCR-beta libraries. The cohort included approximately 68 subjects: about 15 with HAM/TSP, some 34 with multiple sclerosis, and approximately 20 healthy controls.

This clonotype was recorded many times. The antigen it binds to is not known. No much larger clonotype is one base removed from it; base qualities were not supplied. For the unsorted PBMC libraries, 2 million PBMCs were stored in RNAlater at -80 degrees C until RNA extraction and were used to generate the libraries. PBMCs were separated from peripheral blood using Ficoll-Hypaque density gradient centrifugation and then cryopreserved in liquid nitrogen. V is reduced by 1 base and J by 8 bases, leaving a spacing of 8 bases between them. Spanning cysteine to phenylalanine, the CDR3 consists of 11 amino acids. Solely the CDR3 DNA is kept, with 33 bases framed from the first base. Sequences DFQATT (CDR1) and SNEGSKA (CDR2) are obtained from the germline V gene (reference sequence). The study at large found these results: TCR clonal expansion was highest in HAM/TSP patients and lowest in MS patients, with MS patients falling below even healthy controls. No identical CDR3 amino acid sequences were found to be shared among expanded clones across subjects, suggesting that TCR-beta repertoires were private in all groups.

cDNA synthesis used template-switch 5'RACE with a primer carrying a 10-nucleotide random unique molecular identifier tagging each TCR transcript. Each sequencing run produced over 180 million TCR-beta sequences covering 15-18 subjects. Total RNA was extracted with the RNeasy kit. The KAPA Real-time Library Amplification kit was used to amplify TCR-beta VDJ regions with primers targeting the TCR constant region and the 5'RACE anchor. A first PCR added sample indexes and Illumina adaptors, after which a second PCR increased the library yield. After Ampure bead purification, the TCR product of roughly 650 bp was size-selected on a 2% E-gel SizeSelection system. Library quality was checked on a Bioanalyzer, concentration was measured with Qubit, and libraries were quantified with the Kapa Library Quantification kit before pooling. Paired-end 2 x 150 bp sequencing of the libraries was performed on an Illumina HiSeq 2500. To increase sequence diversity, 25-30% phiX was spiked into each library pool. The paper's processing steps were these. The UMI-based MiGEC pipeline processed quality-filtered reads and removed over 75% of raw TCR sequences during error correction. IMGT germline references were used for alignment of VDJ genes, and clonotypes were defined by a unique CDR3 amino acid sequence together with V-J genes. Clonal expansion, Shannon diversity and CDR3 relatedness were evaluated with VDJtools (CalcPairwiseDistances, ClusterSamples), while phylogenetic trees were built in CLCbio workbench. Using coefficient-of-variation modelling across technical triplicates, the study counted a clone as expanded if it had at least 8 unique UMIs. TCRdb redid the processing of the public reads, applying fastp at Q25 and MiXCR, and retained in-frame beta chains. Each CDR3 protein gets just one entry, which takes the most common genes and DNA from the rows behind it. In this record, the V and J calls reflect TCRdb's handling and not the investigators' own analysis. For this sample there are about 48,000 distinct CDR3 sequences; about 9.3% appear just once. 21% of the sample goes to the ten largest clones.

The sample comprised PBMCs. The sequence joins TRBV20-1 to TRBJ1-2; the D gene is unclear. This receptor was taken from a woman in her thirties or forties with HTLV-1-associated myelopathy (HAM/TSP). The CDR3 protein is CSARGVLGYTF. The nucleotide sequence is TGCAGTGCTAGAGGGGTACTCGGCTACACCTTC.